Listed here are 18 T cell receptor beta chains from one sample, sequenced in a study of OX40 agonist ivuxolimab in advanced cancers. Method: immunoSEQ multiplex PCR; TCRdb's copy keeps in-frame clones and lacks some. The data hold more than 85,000 clones, with more than 70% observed a single time. Specimen: CD4+ or CD8+ T cells sorted from blood, collected in a trial of the OX40 agonist ivuxolimab. These TCRs come from an adult with an advanced solid tumor such as melanoma, head and neck, liver or kidney cancer.

This clone has just one count. The V call is TRBV6-5, the J call TRBJ2-1; D tentatively fits TRBD1 or TRBD2 (6 bases each). CDR3 length: 15 residues. Per germline, CDR1 MNHEY and CDR2 SVGAGI. Trimming took 2 bases from V and 6 from J, leaving 14 bases between them. This CDR3 is CASSYTGDRRNEQFF. The CDR3 region has the DNA TGTGCCAGCAGTTACACGGGAGACAGGCGCAATGAGCAGTTCTTC.

V gene TRBV9 combines with J gene TRBJ2-1, with D hard to call. The V end lost 3 bases, the J end lost 0 bases, and 10 bases lay between the germline ends. Germline V gene sequence: CDR1 SGDLS, CDR2 YYNGEE. This CDR3 spans 15 amino acids. CDR3 in DNA: TGTGCCAGCAGCGCTTCCTCCAGCTCCTACAATGAGCAGTTCTTC. Translated: CASSASSSSYNEQFF.

This clone has only a few counts. The rearrangement links TRBV10-3 to TRBJ2-2, with 7 bases that match TRBD1. This CDR3 contains 11 residues. V was clipped by 3 bases and J by 16 bases; unmatched bases: 5. The germline V gene encodes CDR1 ENHRY and CDR2 SYGVKD. CDR3 nucleotide sequence: TGTGCCATCAGTGATGGGACAGATCCGTTTTTT. Its translation is CAISDGTDPFF.

This chain connects TRBV5-1 to TRBJ1-6; D not certain. CDR1 is SGHRS, CDR2 YFSETQ, per germline. V was pared by 0 bases and J by 7 bases, with 11 bases between. The CDR3 runs to 15 residues. CDR3 DNA: TGCGCCAGCAGCTTGGATAGCAGAGTAAATTCACCCCTCCACTTT. Translating gives CASSLDSRVNSPLHF.

The rearrangement joins TRBV7-2 to TRBJ2-5, with TRBD2 as a possible D gene (6 bases). Germline V lookup: CDR1 SGHTA, CDR2 FQGNSA. This CDR3 contains 13 residues. Trimming took off 2 bases at V and 5 bases at J, with 9 bases between the two ends. CDR3 DNA sequence: TGTGCCAGCAGCTTATCAGGGAGGGAGACCCAGTACTTC. Protein sequence: CASSLSGRETQYF.

This clone was recorded only once. The chain links TRBV30 to TRBJ2-7; possible D gene TRBD1, 5 bases. V lost 1 base to trimming and J lost 5 bases, with 12 bases between them. The CDR3 runs 13 residues. Germline CDR1 GTSNPN, CDR2 SVGIG (reference sequence). CDR3 sequence: CAWSGQGPDEQYF. CDR3 DNA sequence: TGTGCCTGGAGTGGTCAGGGCCCCGACGAGCAGTACTTC.

The V and J genes are TRBV4-3 and TRBJ2-3; TRBD2 is a possible D gene (7 bases). The CDR3 runs 16 residues. The germline V and J ends were trimmed by 0 bases and 5 bases, with 15 bases remaining between them. Germline CDR1 is LGHNA and CDR2 is YSLEER. CDR3 sequence: CASSQEGRGGIDTQYF. The CDR3 DNA reads as TGCGCCAGCAGCCAAGAAGGGAGGGGGGGCATAGATACGCAGTATTTT.

J is TRBJ2-7 and V is TRBV7-9; maybe TRBD2 (6 bases). Germline assignment: CDR1 SEHNR and CDR2 FQNEAQ (reference sequence). The CDR3 is 15 amino acids. Trimming took 3 bases from V and 1 from J, leaving 13 bases between them. The CDR3 region is CASSLGGHNSYEQYF. In DNA, the CDR3 is TGTGCCAGCAGCTTGGGAGGTCATAATTCCTACGAGCAGTACTTC.

Details on this clone: This specimen includes other DNA sequences encoding the same CDR3. The chain carries TRBV5-1 and TRBJ1-1; a possible D gene is TRBD1 (5 bases). The CDR3 contains 15 residues. Trimming pared 4 bases from V and 0 bases from J, leaving 13 bases between. Germline-derived CDR1 and CDR2 are SGHRS and YFSETQ. The CDR3 DNA sequence: TGCGCCAGCAGCGGAGGGACGGGTATGAACACTGAAGCTTTCTTT. This sequence encodes CASSGGTGMNTEAFF.

V usage is TRBV19 and J usage is TRBJ1-4; a weak D match, TRBD1 (5 bases). The CDR3 totals 18 residues. V was pared by 6 bases and J by 0 bases, with 20 bases between. The germline gives CDR1 LNHDA, CDR2 SQIVND (reference sequence). The CDR3 spells CASSGRPGAETTNEKLFF. For the CDR3, the DNA is TGTGCCAGTAGCGGACGCCCCGGGGCAGAAACAACTAATGAAAAACTGTTTTTT.

The chain has TRBV10-3 and TRBJ2-7, with TRBD2 identical over 13 bases. The CDR3 length is 14 residues. With 6 bases clipped from V and 5 bases from J, the junction kept 4 bases outside the gene matches. CDR1 and CDR2 (germline): ENHRY, SYGVKD. The CDR3: CAIRLAGGGNEQYF. The CDR3, as DNA: TGTGCCATCAGACTAGCGGGAGGGGGCAACGAGCAGTACTTC.

V is TRBV13 and J is TRBJ2-7, with TRBD2 matching over 9 bases. After removal of 5 bases from V and 6 bases from J, the junction contained 11 bases not matched to a gene. The germline V gene encodes CDR1 PRHDT and CDR2 FYEKMQ (reference sequence). This CDR3 comprises 15 residues. CDR3 in amino acids: CASSTGAGGDVEQYF. CDR3 in DNA: TGTGCCAGCAGCACGGGAGCGGGGGGAGACGTCGAGCAGTACTTC.

The V gene is TRBV28, the J gene TRBJ1-5, with D tentatively TRBD1 (5 bases). The CDR3 is 14 amino acids. The V end lost 2 bases, the J end lost 16 bases, and 21 bases lay between the germline ends. Per germline, CDR1 MDHEN and CDR2 SYDVKM. DNA of the CDR3: TGTGCCAGCAGTTTAGGGCAGGGAGGGTCTTCGGGCCATTTT. Its translation: CASSLGQGGSSGHF.

This clone was detected a few times. The CDR3 sequence is CATSGGFF. CDR3 bases: TGTGCCACCTCAGGGGGGTTCTTT. This chain connects TRBV25-1 to TRBJ1-1, with 7 bases matching TRBD1. With V trimmed by 10 bases and J by 14 bases, 4 bases remained unmatched. Germline V lookup: CDR1 MGHDK, CDR2 SYGVNS. The CDR3 runs 8 residues. The full variable domain, completed using reference TRBV25-1 and TRBJ1-1, is EADIYQTPRYLVIGTGKKITLECSQTMGHDKMYWYQQDPGMELHLIHYSYGVNSTEKGDLSSESTVSRIRTEHFPLTLESARPSHTSQYLCATSGGFFGQGTRLTVV.

The chain carries TRBV6-6 and TRBJ2-5; D call uncertain. The CDR3 consists of 13 residues. CDR1 is MNHNY and CDR2 is SVGAGI in the germline V gene (reference sequence). V was clipped by 10 bases and J by 4 bases, with 16 bases between them. CDR3 in DNA: TGTGCCACAGAAATAAAACCTGGAGAGACCCAGTACTTC. The encoded protein is CATEIKPGETQYF.

This chain links TRBV9 with TRBJ2-3; no firm D call. Per germline, CDR1 SGDLS and CDR2 YYNGEE. This CDR3 is built from 15 residues. Trimming stripped 0 bases from V and 1 base from J, with 9 bases between. The CDR3 DNA reads TGTGCCAGCAGCGTAGTCTCCTCCGGCACAGATACGCAGTATTTT. Its translation is CASSVVSSGTDTQYF.

The CDR3, as DNA: TGTGCCAGCAGCCAAGAAAGGGGTAGAGAGACCCAGTACTTC. This codes for CASSQERGRETQYF. The gene calls are TRBV14 and TRBJ2-5; possible D gene TRBD1, 5 bases. The CDR3 extends over 14 amino acids. V lost 0 bases and J lost 4, with 9 bases in between. Per the germline V gene, CDR1 is SGHDN and CDR2 is FVKESK.

This chain uses TRBV4-2 with TRBJ2-2; the match to TRBD2 covers 7 bases. CDR1 is LGHNA, CDR2 YNFKEQ, per germline. This CDR3 contains 16 residues. The V gene end was trimmed by 7 bases and the J gene end by 1 base; junction bases not matched to a gene: 9. CDR3 amino acids: CASTPEPSGNTGELFF. The CDR3 nucleotides read TGTGCCAGCACCCCAGAACCTAGCGGGAACACCGGGGAGCTGTTTTTT.